This T cell receptor (beta chain) was documented in a study of T cell responses to AZD1222 COVID-19 vaccine. This clone was observed a single time. CDR1 is SEHNR and CDR2 is FQNEAQ in the germline V gene (reference sequence). Trimming removed 4 bases at V and 4 bases at J, with 18 bases between. There are 16 residues in the CDR3. Here immunoSEQ multiplex PCR was the method, and the copy in TCRdb shows in-frame clones only, minus some. The data show some 120,000 clones, around 90% seen once. This clonotype was obtained from an adult in good health. Sample: peripheral blood, taken on day 0 of AZD1222 vaccination. J is TRBJ2-3 and V is TRBV7-9; TRBD1 might be the D (5 bases). CDR3 in amino acids: CASSSISQIRADTQYF. The CDR3 coding sequence is TGTGCCAGCAGCTCGATATCGCAGATCAGGGCAGATACGCAGTATTTT. Filled out from reference TRBV7-9 and TRBJ2-3, the complete variable domain reads DTGVSQNPRHKITKRGQNVTFRCDPISEHNRLYWYRQTLGQGPEFLTYFQNEAQLEKSRLLSDRFSAERPKGSFSTLEIQRTEQGDSAMYLCASSSISQIRADTQYFGPGTRLTVL.